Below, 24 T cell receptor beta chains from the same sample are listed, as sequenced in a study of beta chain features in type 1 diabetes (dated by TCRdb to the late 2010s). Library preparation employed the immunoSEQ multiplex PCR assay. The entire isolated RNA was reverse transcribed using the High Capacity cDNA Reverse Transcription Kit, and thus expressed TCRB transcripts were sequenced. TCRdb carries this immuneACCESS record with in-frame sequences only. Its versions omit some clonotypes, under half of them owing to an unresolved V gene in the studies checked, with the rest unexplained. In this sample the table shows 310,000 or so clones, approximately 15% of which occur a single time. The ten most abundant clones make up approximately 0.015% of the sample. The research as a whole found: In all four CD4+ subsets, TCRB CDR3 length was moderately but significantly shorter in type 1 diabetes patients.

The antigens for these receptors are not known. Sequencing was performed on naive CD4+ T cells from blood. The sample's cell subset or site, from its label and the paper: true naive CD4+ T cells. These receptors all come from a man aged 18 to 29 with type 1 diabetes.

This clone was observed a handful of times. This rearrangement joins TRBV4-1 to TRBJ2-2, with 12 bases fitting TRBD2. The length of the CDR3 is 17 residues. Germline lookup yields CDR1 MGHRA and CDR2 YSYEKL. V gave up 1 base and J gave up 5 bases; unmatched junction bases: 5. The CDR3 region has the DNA TGCGCCAGCAGCCAAGCGACTAGCGGGGGAGGTACCGGGGAGCTGTTTTTT. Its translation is CASSQATSGGGTGELFF.

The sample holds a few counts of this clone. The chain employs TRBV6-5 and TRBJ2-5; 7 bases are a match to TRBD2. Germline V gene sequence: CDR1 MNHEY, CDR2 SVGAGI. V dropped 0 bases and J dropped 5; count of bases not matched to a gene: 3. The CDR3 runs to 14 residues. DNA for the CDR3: TGTGCCAGCAGTTACTCTAGGGAGGGGGAGACCCAGTACTTC. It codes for CASSYSREGETQYF.

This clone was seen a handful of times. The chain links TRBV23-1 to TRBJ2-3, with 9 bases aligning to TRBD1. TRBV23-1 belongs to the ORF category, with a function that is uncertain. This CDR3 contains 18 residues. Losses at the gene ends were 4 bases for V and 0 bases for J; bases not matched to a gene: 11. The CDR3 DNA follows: TGCGCCAGCAGTCGCAGGACAGGGGATCTCACTAGCACAGATACGCAGTATTTT. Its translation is CASSRRTGDLTSTDTQYF.

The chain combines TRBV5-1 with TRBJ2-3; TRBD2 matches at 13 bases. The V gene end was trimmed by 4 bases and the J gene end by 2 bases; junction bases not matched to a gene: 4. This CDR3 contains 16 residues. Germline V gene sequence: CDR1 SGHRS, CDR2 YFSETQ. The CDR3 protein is CASSQGLAGTTDTQYF. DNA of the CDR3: TGCGCCAGCAGCCAGGGACTAGCGGGAACCACAGATACGCAGTATTTT.

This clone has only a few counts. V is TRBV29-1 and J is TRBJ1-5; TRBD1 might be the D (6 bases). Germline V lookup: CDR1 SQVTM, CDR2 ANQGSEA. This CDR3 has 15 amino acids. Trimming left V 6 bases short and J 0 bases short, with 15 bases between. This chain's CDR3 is CSVTTGYLSNQPQHF. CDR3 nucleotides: TGCAGCGTCACAACAGGGTACCTTAGCAATCAGCCCCAGCATTTT.

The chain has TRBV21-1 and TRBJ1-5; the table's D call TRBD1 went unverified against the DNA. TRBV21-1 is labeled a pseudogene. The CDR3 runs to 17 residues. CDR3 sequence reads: CASSKWNRGKSNQPQHF. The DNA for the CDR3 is TGTGCCAGCAGCAAGTGGAACAGGGGAAAATCCAATCAGCCCCAGCATTTT.

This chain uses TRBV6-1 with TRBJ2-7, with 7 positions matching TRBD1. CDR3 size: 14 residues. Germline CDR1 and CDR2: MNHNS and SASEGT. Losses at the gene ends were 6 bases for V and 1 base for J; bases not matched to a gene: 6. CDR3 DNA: TGTGCCAGCAGGTTAAACAGGGGTTCCTACGAGCAGTACTTC. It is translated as CASRLNRGSYEQYF.

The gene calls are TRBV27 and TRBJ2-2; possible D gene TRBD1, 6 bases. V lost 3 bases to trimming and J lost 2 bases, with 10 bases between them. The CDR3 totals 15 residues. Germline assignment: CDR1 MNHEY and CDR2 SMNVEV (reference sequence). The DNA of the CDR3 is TGTGCCAGCAGTTTTTCCAGGGGAAACACCGGGGAGCTGTTTTTT. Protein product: CASSFSRGNTGELFF.

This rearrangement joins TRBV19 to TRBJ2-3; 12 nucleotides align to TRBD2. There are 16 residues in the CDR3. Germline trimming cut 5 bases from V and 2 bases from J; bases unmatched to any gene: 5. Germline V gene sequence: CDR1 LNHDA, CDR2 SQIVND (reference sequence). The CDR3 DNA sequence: TGTGCCAGTAGTCCCGGACTAGCGGGACCCACAGATACGCAGTATTTT. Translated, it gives CASSPGLAGPTDTQYF.

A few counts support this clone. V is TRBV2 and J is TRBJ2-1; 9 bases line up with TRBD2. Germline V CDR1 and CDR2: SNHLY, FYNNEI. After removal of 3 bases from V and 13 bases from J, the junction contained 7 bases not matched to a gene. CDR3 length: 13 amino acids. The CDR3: CASSEALAGSQFF. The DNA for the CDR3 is TGTGCCAGCAGTGAGGCGCTAGCGGGGTCTCAGTTCTTC.

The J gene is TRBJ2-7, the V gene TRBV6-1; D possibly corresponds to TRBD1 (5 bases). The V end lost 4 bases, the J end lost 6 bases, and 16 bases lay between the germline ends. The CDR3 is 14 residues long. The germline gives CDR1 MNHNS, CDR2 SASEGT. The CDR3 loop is CASSGVRERGEQYF. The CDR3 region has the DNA TGTGCCAGCAGTGGCGTCAGGGAAAGAGGCGAGCAGTACTTC.

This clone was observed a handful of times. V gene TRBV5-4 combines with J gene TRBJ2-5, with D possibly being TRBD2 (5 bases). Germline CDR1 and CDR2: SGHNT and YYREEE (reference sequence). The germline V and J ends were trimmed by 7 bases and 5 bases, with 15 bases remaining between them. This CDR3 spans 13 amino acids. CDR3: CASAGERGETQYF. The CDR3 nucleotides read TGTGCCAGCGCGGGCGAAAGAGGGGAGACCCAGTACTTC.

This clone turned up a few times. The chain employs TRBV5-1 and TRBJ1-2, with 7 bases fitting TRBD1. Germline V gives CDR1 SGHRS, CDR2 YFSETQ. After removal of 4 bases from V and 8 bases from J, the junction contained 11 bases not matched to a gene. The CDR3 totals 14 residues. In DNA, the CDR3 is TGCGCCAGCAGCGGCGGACAGGCCGGGTCGGGCTACACCTTC. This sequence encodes CASSGGQAGSGYTF.

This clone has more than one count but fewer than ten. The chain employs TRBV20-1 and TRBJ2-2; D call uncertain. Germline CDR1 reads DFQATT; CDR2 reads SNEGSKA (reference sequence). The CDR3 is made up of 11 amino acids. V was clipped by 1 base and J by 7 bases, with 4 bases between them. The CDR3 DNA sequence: TGCAGTGCTAGAGTAAACGGGGAGCTGTTTTTT. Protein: CSARVNGELFF.

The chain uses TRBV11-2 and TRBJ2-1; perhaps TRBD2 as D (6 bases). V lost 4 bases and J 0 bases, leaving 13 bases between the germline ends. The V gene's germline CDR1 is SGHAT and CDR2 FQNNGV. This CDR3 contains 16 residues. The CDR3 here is CASSYPLATSYNEQFF. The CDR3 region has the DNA TGTGCCAGCAGCTATCCTCTAGCGACCTCCTACAATGAGCAGTTCTTC.

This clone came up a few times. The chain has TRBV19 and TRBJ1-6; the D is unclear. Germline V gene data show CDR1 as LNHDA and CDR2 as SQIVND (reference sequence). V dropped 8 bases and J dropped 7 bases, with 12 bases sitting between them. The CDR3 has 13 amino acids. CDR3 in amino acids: CASGSLENSPLHF. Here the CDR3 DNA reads TGTGCCAGTGGGTCACTAGAGAATTCACCCCTCCACTTT.

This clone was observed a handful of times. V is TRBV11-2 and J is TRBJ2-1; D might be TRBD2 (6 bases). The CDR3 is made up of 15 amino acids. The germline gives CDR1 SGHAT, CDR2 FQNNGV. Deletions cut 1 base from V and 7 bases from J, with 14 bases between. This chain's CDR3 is CASSLAREWVNEQFF. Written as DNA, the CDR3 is TGTGCCAGCAGCTTAGCCCGGGAGTGGGTAAATGAGCAGTTCTTC. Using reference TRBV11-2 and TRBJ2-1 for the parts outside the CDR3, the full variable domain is EAGVAQSPRYKIIEKRQSVAFWCNPISGHATLYWYQQILGQGPKLLIQFQNNGVVDDSQLPKDRFSAERLKGVDSTLKIQPAKLEDSAVYLCASSLAREWVNEQFFGPGTRLTVL.

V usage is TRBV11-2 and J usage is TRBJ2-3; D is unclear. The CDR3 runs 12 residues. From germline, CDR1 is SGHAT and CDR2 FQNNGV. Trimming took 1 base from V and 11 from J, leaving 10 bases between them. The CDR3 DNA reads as TGTGCCAGCAGCTTAGGAGCCTTTATGCAGTATTTT. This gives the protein CASSLGAFMQYF.

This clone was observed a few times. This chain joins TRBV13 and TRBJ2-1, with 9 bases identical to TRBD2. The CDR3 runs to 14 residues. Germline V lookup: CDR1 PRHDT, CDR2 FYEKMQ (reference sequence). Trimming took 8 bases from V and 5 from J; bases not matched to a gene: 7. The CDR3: CASGIAGVHNEQFF. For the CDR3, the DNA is TGTGCCAGCGGGATAGCGGGGGTCCACAATGAGCAGTTCTTC.

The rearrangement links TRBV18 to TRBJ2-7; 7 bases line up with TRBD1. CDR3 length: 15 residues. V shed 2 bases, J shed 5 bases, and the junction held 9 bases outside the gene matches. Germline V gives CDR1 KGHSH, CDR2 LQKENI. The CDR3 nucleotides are TGTGCCAGCTCACCAGGCACAGGGGTTCTAAACGAGCAGTACTTC. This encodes CASSPGTGVLNEQYF. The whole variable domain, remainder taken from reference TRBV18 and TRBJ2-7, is NAGVMQNPRHLVRRRGQEARLRCSPMKGHSHVYWYRQLPEEGLKFMVYLQKENIIDESGMPKERFSAEFPKEGPSILRIQQVVRGDSAAYFCASSPGTGVLNEQYFGPGTRLTVT.

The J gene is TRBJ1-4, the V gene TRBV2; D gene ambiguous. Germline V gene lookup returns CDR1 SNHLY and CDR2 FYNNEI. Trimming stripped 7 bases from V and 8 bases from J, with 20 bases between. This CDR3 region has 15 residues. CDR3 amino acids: CASNEVSFLEEKLFF. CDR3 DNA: TGTGCCAGCAACGAAGTATCCTTCCTAGAAGAAAAACTGTTTTTT.

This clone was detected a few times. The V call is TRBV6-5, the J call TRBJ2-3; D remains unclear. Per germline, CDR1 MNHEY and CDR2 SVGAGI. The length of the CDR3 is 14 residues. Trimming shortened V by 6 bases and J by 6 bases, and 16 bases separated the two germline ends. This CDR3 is CASSPFFGSDTQYF. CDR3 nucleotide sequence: TGTGCCAGCAGCCCCTTCTTCGGTTCGGATACGCAGTATTTT.

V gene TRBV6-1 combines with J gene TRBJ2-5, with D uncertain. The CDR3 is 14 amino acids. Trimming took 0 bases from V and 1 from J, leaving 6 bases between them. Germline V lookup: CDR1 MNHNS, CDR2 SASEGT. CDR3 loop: CASSEARVQETQYF. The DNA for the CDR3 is TGTGCCAGCAGTGAAGCGCGAGTCCAAGAGACCCAGTACTTC.

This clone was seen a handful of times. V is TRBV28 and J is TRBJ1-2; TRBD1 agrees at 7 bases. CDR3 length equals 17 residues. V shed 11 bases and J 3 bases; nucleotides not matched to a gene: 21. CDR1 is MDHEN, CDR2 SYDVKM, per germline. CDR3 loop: CASRTGSILSGDYGYTF. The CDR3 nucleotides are TGTGCCTCACGGACAGGCTCCATCCTATCGGGAGACTATGGCTACACCTTC.